Listed here are 26 T cell receptor beta chains from one sample, sequenced in a study of T cell repertoires in cytomegalovirus infection. Their recognized antigens are unknown. Using its own MiXCR run on the reads, TCRdb lists one record per CDR3 protein. The sample lists about 920,000 distinct CDR3 sequences, roughly 30% occurring once. Sequencing used cultured CD8+ T cells from PBMCs, obtained from culture after CMV antigen stimulation. The receptors originated from a human donor in good health (CMV status not recorded). Some clones in this sample may be carry-over from other donors' samples.

The chain links TRBV19 to TRBJ2-7; D is unclear. Deletions cut 3 bases from V and 2 bases from J, with 11 bases between. From germline, CDR1 is LNHDA and CDR2 SQIVND (reference sequence). The CDR3 spans 14 residues. Here the CDR3 DNA reads TGTGCCAGTAGTATGGGCGGCGTGACCTACGAGCAGTACTTC. Protein product: CASSMGGVTYEQYF. Full variable domain (remainder filled in from reference TRBV19 and TRBJ2-7): DGGITQSPKYLFRKEGQNVTLSCEQNLNHDAMYWYRQDPGQGLRLIYYSQIVNDFQKGDIAEGYSVSREKKESFPLTVTSAQKNPTAFYLCASSMGGVTYEQYFGPGTRLTVT.

This clonotype was seen a few times. This chain joins TRBV27 and TRBJ2-1; D may be TRBD2 (6 bases). The V gene lost 6 bases and the J gene lost 0 bases, with 18 bases spanning the gap. Germline loops: CDR1 MNHEY, CDR2 SMNVEV (reference sequence). The CDR3 has 17 residues. CDR3 region: CASREGLPLSSYNEQFF. The CDR3 coding sequence is TGTGCCAGCAGGGAGGGTCTACCCCTTAGCTCCTACAATGAGCAGTTCTTC.

This clonotype was detected only a few times. This chain joins TRBV7-9 and TRBJ2-1, with D perhaps TRBD1 (5 bases). The CDR3 consists of 14 residues. Germline loops: CDR1 SEHNR, CDR2 FQNEAQ (reference sequence). The V end lost 5 bases, the J end lost 8 bases, and 16 bases lay between the germline ends. CDR3 sequence reads: CASSPRGRVDEQFF. The CDR3 DNA reads TGTGCCAGCAGCCCAAGAGGCAGGGTGGATGAGCAGTTCTTC.

The chain joins TRBV6-8 to TRBJ2-1; D remains unclear. The germline V gene encodes CDR1 MNHGY and CDR2 SAAAGT. V lost 0 bases, J lost 2 bases, and 11 bases lay in between. The CDR3 is 16 amino acids. The CDR3 loop is CASSYSKTYTYNEQFF. The CDR3 DNA is TGTGCCAGCAGTTACTCGAAGACGTATACCTACAATGAGCAGTTCTTC.

The V gene is TRBV4-3, the J gene TRBJ2-7, with TRBD1 matching 7 bases. This CDR3 is built from 14 residues. V lost 1 base to trimming and J lost 0 bases; unmatched junction nucleotides: 0. Germline V gene data show CDR1 as LGHNA and CDR2 as YSLEER. The CDR3 DNA sequence: TGCGCCAGCAGCCAAGGACAGGGCTCCTACGAGCAGTACGTC. Translating it yields CASSQGQGSYEQYV.

The gene calls are TRBV7-9 and TRBJ2-6; D is perhaps TRBD1 (5 bases). Germline V lookup: CDR1 SEHNR, CDR2 FQNEAQ (reference sequence). CDR3 length: 15 amino acids. CDR3 amino acids: CATEKIGAGANVLTF. CDR3 coding DNA: TGTGCGACCGAAAAGATAGGGGCTGGGGCCAACGTCCTGACTTTC.

The CDR3 coding sequence is TGTGCCAGTAGAGGCAGGGACCACACTGAAGCTTTCTTT. Its translation is CASRGRDHTEAFF. The genes are TRBV12-3 or TRBV12-4 and TRBJ1-1; a possible D gene is TRBD1 (5 bases). Trimming stripped 9 bases from V and 3 bases from J, with 14 bases between. The CDR3 contains 13 residues.

The chain carries TRBV19 and TRBJ1-5; possibly TRBD1 for D (6 bases). The CDR3 spans 16 residues. The germline CDR1 and CDR2 sequences are LNHDA and SQIVND (reference sequence). Between the trimmed V and J ends, which lost 5 bases and 0 bases, there was a span of 14 bases. CDR3: CASSDRQVNSNQPQHF. As DNA, the CDR3 is TGTGCCAGTAGTGATCGACAGGTTAATAGCAATCAGCCCCAGCATTTT.

The rearrangement links TRBV10-3 to TRBJ1-5; 9 bases are shared with TRBD1. This CDR3 is built from 17 residues. The V gene's germline CDR1 is ENHRY and CDR2 SYGVKD. V lost 0 bases, J lost 0 bases, and 3 bases stayed unmatched. CDR3 amino acids: CAISESDRGGSNQPQHF. The CDR3 nucleotides read TGTGCCATCAGTGAGTCGGACAGGGGTGGTAGCAATCAGCCCCAGCATTTT.

This clonotype came up a few times. V and J are TRBV7-9 and TRBJ2-2; 8 bases agree with TRBD1. V gave up 3 bases and J gave up 0 bases; unmatched junction bases: 6. The CDR3 has 17 amino acids. Germline lookup yields CDR1 SEHNR and CDR2 FQNEAQ (reference sequence). The CDR3 loop is CASSFRQGSPNTGELFF. CDR3 DNA sequence: TGTGCCAGCAGCTTTCGACAGGGGTCCCCGAACACCGGGGAGCTGTTTTTT.

V gene TRBV7-3 combines with J gene TRBJ1-1; maybe TRBD1 (5 bases). V gave up 5 bases and J gave up 1 base, with 17 bases separating them. Germline V CDR1 and CDR2: SGHTA, FQGTGA. This CDR3 is 16 amino acids long. CDR3 sequence (DNA): TGTGCCAGCAGCCAATTCACCACGGGGGGGAACACTGAAGCTTTCTTT. Translating it yields CASSQFTTGGNTEAFF.

The chain uses TRBV25-1 and TRBJ2-7; a weak D match, TRBD1 (5 bases). With 3 bases removed from V and 5 bases from J, the gap between germline ends came to 11 bases. Germline loops: CDR1 MGHDK, CDR2 SYGVNS. The length of the CDR3 is 13 residues. The DNA of the CDR3 is TGTGCCAGCAGTGATCTAGGGGTCCACGAGCAGTACTTC. Its translation: CASSDLGVHEQYF.

The chain employs TRBV28 and TRBJ1-4; D uncertain. Trimming cost V 3 bases and J 10 bases, with 12 bases left between them. The germline gives CDR1 MDHEN, CDR2 SYDVKM. This CDR3 comprises 13 residues. The CDR3: CASSFVREGKLFF. The CDR3 bases are TGTGCCAGCAGTTTCGTTCGAGAGGGAAAACTGTTTTTT.

This rearrangement joins TRBV9 to TRBJ2-1; 8 bases are a match to TRBD1. The CDR3 covers 16 residues. Trimming at V came to 0 bases and at J to 6 bases, leaving 8 bases not matched to a gene. Looked up from germline, CDR1 is SGDLS and CDR2 is YYNGEE. CDR3 DNA: TGTGCCAGCAGCGTAGAGACAGGGGTACGCGGCAATGAGCAGTTCTTC. Its protein product is CASSVETGVRGNEQFF.

The chain joins TRBV6-4 to TRBJ2-3; possibly TRBD2 for D (6 bases). CDR3 size: 16 residues. Trimming cost V 5 bases and J 0 bases, with 15 bases left between them. Per the germline V gene, CDR1 is MRHNA and CDR2 is SNTAGT. This chain's CDR3 is CASSRSGVLSTDTQYF. CDR3 DNA: TGTGCCAGCAGTCGGTCGGGGGTCCTTAGCACAGATACGCAGTATTTT.

This clonotype was found a few times. The rearrangement links TRBV7-6 to TRBJ1-4, with unresolved D. The CDR3 consists of 16 residues. Germline assignment: CDR1 SGHVS and CDR2 FNYEAQ. The ends were cut back, 1 base at V and 2 bases at J, with 11 bases in the middle. DNA of the CDR3: TGTGCCAGCAGCTTAGGGACGGGCGCCACTAATGAAAAACTGTTTTTT. This sequence encodes CASSLGTGATNEKLFF.

This clonotype was seen a handful of times. This chain connects TRBV6-6 to TRBJ2-3, with no clear D. Germline V gives CDR1 MNHNY, CDR2 SVGAGI (reference sequence). This CDR3 is built from 12 residues. V lost 6 bases and J 6 bases, leaving 10 bases between the germline ends. The CDR3 is CASSRYRDTQYF. The CDR3 DNA is TGTGCCAGCAGCCGGTACCGCGATACGCAGTATTTT.

This clonotype was recorded a few times. The chain has TRBV6-1 and TRBJ1-2; unclear D gene. In germline, CDR1 is MNHNS, CDR2 SASEGT. CDR3 length: 15 residues. V was trimmed by 6 bases and J by 1 base, leaving 15 bases between them. The CDR3 region has the DNA TGTGCCAGCAGCCCCCGCAAGTGGAGTAACTATGGCTACACCTTC. It translates to CASSPRKWSNYGYTF.

Ten or more counts support this clonotype. This chain joins TRBV7-6 and TRBJ1-5; D not certain. Trimming removed 5 bases from V and 0 bases from J, with 17 bases in between. CDR1 and CDR2 from the germline V gene are SGHVS and FNYEAQ. This CDR3 is built from 17 residues. The CDR3 sequence is CASSPHPGENSNQPQHF. CDR3 in DNA: TGTGCCAGCAGCCCTCACCCCGGCGAAAATAGCAATCAGCCCCAGCATTTT.

This clonotype was observed a few times. In nucleotides, the CDR3 is TGTGCCAGCAGTTTAGGACAGGGCCCTGTTGCTTTCTTT. This encodes CASSLGQGPVAFF. The J gene is TRBJ1-1, the V gene TRBV28; 8 nucleotides line up with TRBD1. In germline, CDR1 is MDHEN, CDR2 SYDVKM. The CDR3 has 13 amino acids. V lost 2 bases, J lost 11 bases, and 7 bases stayed unmatched.

CDR3 protein: CSASQWSLYNEQFF. The CDR3, as DNA: TGCAGTGCTAGTCAATGGTCTCTATACAATGAGCAGTTCTTC. The chain links TRBV20-1 to TRBJ2-1; D is unresolved. The germline V and J ends were trimmed by 3 bases and 4 bases, with 13 bases remaining between them. Germline V gene lookup returns CDR1 DFQATT and CDR2 SNEGSKA (reference sequence). CDR3 length: 14 residues.

In this sample, this clonotype turned up a few times. The V and J genes are TRBV5-6 and TRBJ2-2, with 10 bases aligning to TRBD2. J lost 4 bases, V lost 0 bases, and 6 bases had no gene match. The germline V gene encodes CDR1 SGHDT and CDR2 YYEEEE. The CDR3 has 17 amino acids. This CDR3 is CASSLALAGAITGELFF. CDR3 coding DNA: TGTGCCAGCAGCTTGGCGCTAGCGGGGGCTATCACCGGGGAGCTGTTTTTT. The entire variable domain, with the rest obtained from reference TRBV5-6 and TRBJ2-2, is as follows: DAGVTQSPTHLIKTRGQQVTLRCSPKSGHDTVSWYQQALGQGPQFIFQYYEEEERQRGNFPDRFSGHQFPNYSSELNVNALLLGDSALYLCASSLALAGAITGELFFGEGSRLTVL.

This clonotype has only a few counts. The chain employs TRBV27 and TRBJ2-2, with D unresolved. In germline, CDR1 is MNHEY, CDR2 SMNVEV (reference sequence). Trimming left V 1 base short and J 8 bases short, with 2 bases between. The CDR3 totals 11 residues. CDR3 sequence reads: CASSLWGELFF. The CDR3 DNA is TGTGCCAGCAGTTTATGGGGGGAGCTGTTTTTT.

The chain has TRBV29-1 and TRBJ2-1, with 12 bases lining up with TRBD2. This CDR3 contains 15 residues. The V gene end was trimmed by 5 bases and the J gene end by 9 bases; junction bases not matched to a gene: 11. Germline CDR1 reads SQVTM; CDR2 reads ANQGSEA. CDR3 sequence: CSVILAGGQVGEQFF. In DNA, the CDR3 is TGCAGCGTTATTCTAGCGGGGGGGCAAGTCGGTGAGCAGTTCTTC.

V gene TRBV10-3 combines with J gene TRBJ2-1, with 8 nucleotides matching TRBD1. V shed 5 bases, J shed 5 bases, and the junction held 14 bases outside the gene matches. Germline V lookup: CDR1 ENHRY, CDR2 SYGVKD. The CDR3 has 17 residues. CDR3 loop: CAISRTLGQEFNNEQFF. The DNA for the CDR3 is TGTGCCATCAGTAGAACCCTGGGACAGGAATTCAACAATGAGCAGTTCTTC.

V and J are TRBV11-1 and TRBJ1-2, with D possibly TRBD1 on 6 matching bases. The CDR3 consists of 17 residues. Germline CDR1 and CDR2: SGHAT and FQDESV (reference sequence). V was trimmed by 5 bases and J by 0 bases, leaving 19 bases between them. The CDR3 protein is CASSGKRTGTSNYGYTF. The CDR3 nucleotides are TGTGCCAGCAGCGGAAAAAGAACAGGGACCTCTAACTATGGCTACACCTTC.